Following are 19 T cell receptor beta chains from one sample sequenced in a study of PD-1 blockade in classical Hodgkin lymphoma. Exposure to brentuximab vedotin varied, and each patient had relapsed following autologous stem cell transplantation. TCRdb keeps only in-frame clones here, not all; method: immunoSEQ multiplex PCR. Of some 45,000 clones in the sample, more than 70% are singletons; the top ten hold approximately 9%. The sample here was peripheral blood mononuclear cells (PBMCs), taken at baseline. The receptors originated from a human donor with classical Hodgkin lymphoma.

The J gene is TRBJ2-3, the V gene TRBV7-9, with D hard to call. Between the trimmed V and J ends, which lost 1 base and 4 bases, there was a span of 6 bases. Germline V gene data show CDR1 as SEHNR and CDR2 as FQNEAQ (reference sequence). CDR3 size: 13 residues. CDR3 sequence reads: CASSLGVPDTQYF. The CDR3 DNA reads TGTGCCAGCAGCTTAGGGGTCCCAGATACGCAGTATTTT.

This sequence joins TRBV27 and TRBJ2-7, with D unresolved. V was shortened by 3 bases and J by 3 bases, with 3 bases between the two germline ends. Germline V lookup: CDR1 MNHEY, CDR2 SMNVEV (reference sequence). The CDR3 totals 11 residues. CDR3: CASSFGYEQYF. In nucleotides, the CDR3 is TGTGCCAGCAGTTTCGGCTACGAGCAGTACTTC.

This CDR3 reads CASSAARGGRETQYF. The CDR3 DNA sequence: TGCGCCAGCAGTGCCGCGCGGGGGGGCCGAGAGACCCAGTACTTC. V usage is TRBV5-1 and J usage is TRBJ2-5; 9 bases match TRBD2. V lost 5 bases to trimming and J lost 4 bases; unmatched junction nucleotides: 9. The germline CDR1 and CDR2 sequences are SGHRS and YFSETQ. The CDR3 consists of 15 residues. The full variable domain, rest sourced from reference TRBV5-1 and TRBJ2-5, is KAGVTQTPRYLIKTRGQQVTLSCSPISGHRSVSWYQQTPGQGLQFLFEYFSETQRNKGNFPGRFSGRQFSNSRSEMNVSTLELGDSALYLCASSAARGGRETQYFGPGTRLLVL.

J is TRBJ2-7 and V is TRBV29-1; 11 bases line up with TRBD2. With V trimmed by 3 bases and J by 4 bases, 2 bases remained unmatched. There are 13 residues in the CDR3. Germline CDR1 and CDR2: SQVTM and ANQGSEA. CDR3 region: CSVDLAGGYEQYF. The CDR3 DNA reads TGCAGCGTTGACCTAGCGGGGGGTTACGAGCAGTACTTC.

V usage is TRBV13 and J usage is TRBJ1-2; D gene uncertain. This CDR3 comprises 12 residues. Per the germline V gene, CDR1 is PRHDT and CDR2 is FYEKMQ (reference sequence). V was shortened by 0 bases and J by 6 bases, with 5 bases between the two germline ends. CDR3 protein: CASSLGGNGYTF. CDR3 nucleotides: TGTGCCAGCAGCTTAGGAGGGAATGGCTACACCTTC.

This chain uses TRBV2 with TRBJ2-7; D is possibly TRBD1 (5 bases). The V gene lost 0 bases and the J gene lost 1 base, with 19 bases spanning the gap. CDR3 length: 18 residues. Germline lookup yields CDR1 SNHLY and CDR2 FYNNEI. The CDR3 loop is CASSEALQGRLLSYEQYF. For the CDR3, the DNA is TGTGCCAGCAGTGAAGCGCTTCAGGGCAGGTTATTATCCTACGAGCAGTACTTC. The whole variable domain, filled in from reference TRBV2 and TRBJ2-7, reads EPEVTQTPSHQVTQMGQEVILRCVPISNHLYFYWYRQILGQKVEFLVSFYNNEISEKSEIFDDQFSVERPDGSNFTLKIRSTKLEDSAMYFCASSEALQGRLLSYEQYFGPGTRLTVT.

The chain uses TRBV29-1 and TRBJ1-2; 8 bases fit TRBD1. This CDR3 has 15 residues. Germline trimming cut 0 bases from V and 7 bases from J; bases unmatched to any gene: 10. The V gene's germline CDR1 is SQVTM and CDR2 ANQGSEA. The chain's CDR3 is CSVEDDRGFLSGYTF. Written as DNA, the CDR3 is TGCAGCGTTGAAGATGACAGGGGCTTTCTTAGTGGCTACACCTTC.

This clone came up once. The CDR3 loop is CASSQETVAKNIQYF. DNA of the CDR3: TGTGCCAGCAGCCAAGAAACGGTAGCCAAAAACATTCAGTACTTC. The rearrangement uses TRBV14 and TRBJ2-4; no reliable D call. The germline V gene encodes CDR1 SGHDN and CDR2 FVKESK. V lost 0 bases, J lost 0 bases, and 6 bases lay in between. The CDR3 loop spans 15 amino acids.

The rearrangement uses TRBV10-3 and TRBJ1-2; 7 bases map to TRBD1. The CDR3 consists of 16 residues. Germline loops: CDR1 ENHRY, CDR2 SYGVKD. With 7 bases clipped from V and 7 bases from J, the junction kept 18 bases outside the gene matches. The CDR3 region is CAINAGGTSFTGGYTF. The CDR3 DNA sequence: TGTGCCATCAACGCAGGGGGGACCTCCTTCACTGGTGGCTACACCTTC.

This clone was seen just once. The V and J genes are TRBV27 and TRBJ2-5; 8 bases align to TRBD2. V lost 6 bases, J lost 1 base, and 7 bases stayed unmatched. The CDR3 has 15 residues. CDR1 is MNHEY, CDR2 SMNVEV, per germline (reference sequence). The CDR3 nucleotides read TGTGCCAGCAGAAACCTAGCGGGCCTCCAAGAGACCCAGTACTTC. This translates into CASRNLAGLQETQYF.

The rearrangement joins TRBV4-2 to TRBJ2-1; D is unclear. V lost 2 bases and J 8 bases, leaving 13 bases between the germline ends. The CDR3 runs 14 residues. Germline V gene sequence: CDR1 LGHNA, CDR2 YNFKEQ. This CDR3 reads CASSQRQVWDEQFF. The CDR3 DNA reads TGTGCCAGCAGCCAACGGCAGGTCTGGGATGAGCAGTTCTTC.

The chain employs TRBV6-1 and TRBJ1-1; D unclear. Deletions cut 2 bases from V and 11 bases from J, with 15 bases between. Germline V CDR1 and CDR2: MNHNS, SASEGT. This CDR3 has 13 amino acids. The CDR3 region has the DNA TGTGCCAGCAGTGAACCTCGGGGAAGTGTGGCTTTCTTT. As protein: CASSEPRGSVAFF.

The gene calls are TRBV27 and TRBJ2-7; possibly TRBD1 for D (6 bases). Per germline, CDR1 MNHEY and CDR2 SMNVEV (reference sequence). This CDR3 region has 15 residues. Trimming shortened V by 0 bases and J by 1 base, and 10 bases separated the two germline ends. The CDR3 DNA is TGTGCCAGCAGTTTATCGTGGGACACGTCCTACGAGCAGTACTTC. Amino acids: CASSLSWDTSYEQYF.

V and J are TRBV29-1 and TRBJ1-1; TRBD1 agrees at 7 bases. The CDR3 is made up of 13 amino acids. With 5 bases clipped from V and 0 bases from J, the junction kept 3 bases outside the gene matches. CDR1 is SQVTM and CDR2 is ANQGSEA in the germline V gene. The CDR3 region is CSVKTGLNTEAFF. The CDR3 coding sequence is TGCAGCGTTAAGACAGGGTTGAACACTGAAGCTTTCTTT.

The chain joins TRBV7-8 to TRBJ1-2; a weak D match, TRBD1 (5 bases). The germline V and J ends were trimmed by 0 bases and 8 bases, with 16 bases remaining between them. Germline CDR1 is SGHVS and CDR2 is FQNEAQ. The CDR3 contains 15 residues. Here the CDR3 DNA reads TGTGCCAGCAGCTTAGCGGGGACGGCACCCGGGGGCTACACCTTC. Its protein is CASSLAGTAPGGYTF. Full variable domain (outside the CDR3, taken from reference TRBV7-8 and TRBJ1-2): GAGVSQSPRYKVAKRGQDVALRCDPISGHVSLFWYQQALGQGPEFLTYFQNEAQLDKSGLPSDRFFAERPEGSVSTLKIQRTQQEDSAVYLCASSLAGTAPGGYTFGSGTRLTVV.

This chain joins TRBV18 and TRBJ2-1; D assignment may be TRBD1 or TRBD2 (6 bases each). Trimming took 4 bases from V and 8 from J, leaving 21 bases between them. Germline CDR1 KGHSH, CDR2 LQKENI. The CDR3 has 16 residues. The CDR3 loop reads CASSRGFGGRNHEQFF. CDR3 sequence (DNA): TGTGCCAGCTCACGGGGCTTTGGGGGGCGCAACCATGAGCAGTTCTTC.

This clone was observed a few times. V and J are TRBV2 and TRBJ1-4; 11 bases align to TRBD1. Per germline, CDR1 SNHLY and CDR2 FYNNEI. The V and J ends lost 6 bases and 2 bases, in that order; junction bases with no gene match: 5. The length of the CDR3 is 16 residues. CDR3 in amino acids: CASRWDRGATNEKLFF. CDR3 DNA sequence: TGTGCCAGCAGGTGGGACAGGGGGGCGACTAATGAAAAACTGTTTTTT.

The rearrangement links TRBV19 to TRBJ2-7; D might be TRBD2 (5 bases). V lost 4 bases to trimming and J lost 4 bases, with 11 bases between them. Germline V lookup: CDR1 LNHDA, CDR2 SQIVND (reference sequence). This CDR3 is 13 amino acids long. The DNA of the CDR3 is TGTGCCAGTAGTACCAAGGACTCGTACGAGCAGTACTTC. This codes for CASSTKDSYEQYF.

The J gene is TRBJ1-1, the V gene TRBV6-4; D is uncertain. V lost 8 bases and J lost 1, with 11 bases in between. Per germline, CDR1 MRHNA and CDR2 SNTAGT. CDR3 length: 13 amino acids. CDR3 DNA: TGTGCCAGCCGCCCTGACGGGAACACTGAAGCTTTCTTT. Its translation is CASRPDGNTEAFF.